This T cell receptor beta chain was recovered during a study of blood T cell repertoires in COVID-19. Study as a whole: Samples came from the United States, Italy and Spain, spanning acute and convalescent COVID-19.

The assay was immunoSEQ multiplex PCR, and TCRdb's table has in-frame clones only and misses some. The data show around 370,000 clones, around nine tenths seen once. Material: peripheral blood. This clonotype was sampled from a woman aged 18-35 years who had recovered from COVID-19.

The DNA of the CDR3 is TGTGCCAGCAGGTTGAGCTCTGGAAACACCATATATTTT. This codes for CASRLSSGNTIYF. The rearrangement links TRBV6-5 to TRBJ1-3; D is undetermined. This CDR3 contains 13 residues. Trimming stripped 6 bases from V and 0 bases from J, with 6 bases between. CDR1 and CDR2 from the germline V gene are MNHEY and SVGAGI.